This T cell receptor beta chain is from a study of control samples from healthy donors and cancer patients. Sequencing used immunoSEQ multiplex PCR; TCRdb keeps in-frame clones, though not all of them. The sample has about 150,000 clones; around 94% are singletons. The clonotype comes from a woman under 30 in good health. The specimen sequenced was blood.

The DNA for the CDR3 is TGTGCCATCAGTGGGGGGACCGGGACAGGGGCGTTCTATGGCTACACCTTC. This encodes CAISGGTGTGAFYGYTF. The chain recombines TRBV10-3 with TRBJ1-2; 10 positions match TRBD1. The J segment lost 4 bases and the V segment lost 4 bases, leaving 12 bases of the junction unmatched. In germline, CDR1 is ENHRY, CDR2 SYGVKD. The CDR3 has 17 residues.